This T cell receptor beta chain is drawn from a study of vaccination effects on CD4 cells after COVID-19. The V gene's germline CDR1 is SEHNR and CDR2 FQNEAQ (reference sequence). Trimming stripped 7 bases from V and 10 bases from J, with 14 bases between. The CDR3 has 12 amino acids. Sequencing used immunoSEQ multiplex PCR; TCRdb keeps in-frame clones, though not all of them. The sample lists some 22,000 clones, roughly 73% occurring once. Of note for this clone: Its target is not known.

Pools of viral peptides were used by the ViraFEST assay to expand antigen-specific CD4+ T cells ahead of sequencing. Following culture for approximately 11 days, CD4+ T cells were isolated. The vaccine recipients had no prior SARS-CoV-2 infection, with negative nucleocapsid antibodies. The input for sequencing was CD4+ T cells from PBMCs cultured with HCoV-NL63 spike peptides, taken before COVID-19 vaccination. This chain joins TRBV7-9 and TRBJ2-1, with D tentatively TRBD1 (6 bases). This TCR came from a human donor who received a COVID-19 vaccine. Written as DNA, the CDR3 is TGTGCCAGCACTCTCGAAAGGGGGGAGCAGTTCTTC. As protein: CASTLERGEQFF.